This T cell receptor beta chain was obtained from a study of OX40 agonist ivuxolimab in advanced cancers. Libraries were prepared by immunoSEQ multiplex PCR; TCRdb keeps only in-frame clonotypes and omits some of them. Among over 90,000 clones listed, less than 90% were seen once. The J segment lost 4 bases and the V segment lost 4 bases, leaving 8 bases of the junction unmatched. Germline V gives CDR1 SGHKS, CDR2 YYEKEE (reference sequence). The CDR3 is made up of 16 amino acids. This specimen was CD4+ or CD8+ T cells sorted from blood, taken in a trial of the OX40 agonist ivuxolimab. This rearrangement joins TRBV5-5 to TRBJ1-3; 10 bases agree with TRBD1. This sequence originates from an adult with an advanced solid tumor such as melanoma, head and neck, liver or kidney cancer. The CDR3 here is CASSLRGQGRGNTIYF. CDR3 in DNA: TGTGCCAGCAGCCTCCGGGGACAGGGGAGGGGAAACACCATATATTTT.